Sequencing of this TCR beta chain was carried out in a study of OX40 agonist ivuxolimab in advanced cancers. CDR1 and CDR2 (germline): SGHAT, FQNNGV. This CDR3 contains 14 residues. With V trimmed by 1 base and J by 5 bases, 3 bases remained unmatched. TCRdb's copy holds only in-frame clones and misses some; the assay was immunoSEQ multiplex PCR. The data contain 37,000 or so clones, about 90% of them seen just once; the ten biggest clones take up around 19%. The sample in question was CD4+ or CD8+ T cells sorted from blood, obtained in a trial of the OX40 agonist ivuxolimab. The chain combines TRBV11-2 with TRBJ1-1; TRBD1 aligns across 8 bases. The sequence derives from an adult with an advanced solid tumor such as melanoma, head and neck, liver or kidney cancer. CDR3 in DNA: TGTGCCAGCAGCTTAGCGAGGACAGGGACTGAAGCTTTCTTT. Its translation: CASSLARTGTEAFF.